The 6 T cell receptor beta chains below all came from one sample that was sequenced in a study of shared clonotypes between healthy human individuals. Profiling relied on immunoSEQ multiplex PCR, and the TCRdb table lists in-frame clones only, not all of them. The sample lists fewer than 650,000 clones, roughly 79% seen once, with about 12% in the top ten. Sequencing was carried out using PBMCs. Receptors were obtained from a woman in her forties in good health. Some clones in this sample may be carry-over from other donors' samples.

The chain couples TRBV27 to TRBJ1-5; D remains ambiguous. The CDR3 contains 13 residues. Trimming removed 5 bases at V and 11 bases at J, with 16 bases between. CDR1 and CDR2 from the germline V gene are MNHEY and SMNVEV (reference sequence). Here the CDR3 reads CASSPLSGRAQHF. The DNA for the CDR3 is TGTGCCAGCAGTCCGCTATCCGGGCGAGCCCAGCATTTT.

The J gene is TRBJ2-4, the V gene TRBV5-4; D is unclear. The CDR3 has 14 residues. V lost 4 bases to trimming and J lost 7 bases, with 15 bases between them. The germline gives CDR1 SGHNT, CDR2 YYREEE (reference sequence). The CDR3 reads CASSQERVGNIQYF. Written as DNA, the CDR3 is TGTGCCAGCAGCCAAGAGCGAGTCGGGAACATTCAGTACTTC. The full variable domain, with the rest looked up from reference TRBV5-4 and TRBJ2-4, is ETGVTQSPTHLIKTRGQQVTLRCSSQSGHNTVSWYQQALGQGPQFIFQYYREEENGRGNFPPRFSGLQFPNYSSELNVNALELDDSALYLCASSQERVGNIQYFGAGTRLSVL.

This chain uses TRBV6-1 with TRBJ1-5; TRBD1 matches at 9 bases. Unmatched junction bases numbered 13, after V lost 2 bases and J lost 5 bases. The CDR3 has 18 residues. Per the germline V gene, CDR1 is MNHNS and CDR2 is SASEGT. CDR3 DNA: TGTGCCAGCAGTGAAAGGCCCCCTGGGACAGGGAGGTATCAGCCCCAGCATTTT. Amino acid sequence: CASSERPPGTGRYQPQHF.

V and J are TRBV2 and TRBJ2-1; 13 bases are a match to TRBD2. J was trimmed by 5 bases and V by 5 bases; bases with no gene match: 3. Germline V lookup: CDR1 SNHLY, CDR2 FYNNEI. The CDR3 is 15 residues long. CDR3 nucleotides: TGTGCCAGCAGTTGGACTAGCGGGAGTAACAATGAGCAGTTCTTC. It encodes CASSWTSGSNNEQFF.

V is TRBV7-9 and J is TRBJ1-1; D might be TRBD1 (5 bases). The germline gives CDR1 SEHNR, CDR2 FQNEAQ (reference sequence). The V gene lost 5 bases and the J gene lost 4 bases, with 17 bases spanning the gap. This CDR3 region has 15 residues. The CDR3 loop reads CASSAPGPSGTEAFF. In nucleotides, the CDR3 is TGTGCCAGCAGCGCCCCAGGGCCGTCGGGCACTGAAGCTTTCTTT.

The chain is built from TRBV5-4 and TRBJ1-2; D remains unclear. Trimming removed 2 bases from V and 8 bases from J, with 16 bases in between. The length of the CDR3 is 14 residues. The germline V gene encodes CDR1 SGHNT and CDR2 YYREEE (reference sequence). The CDR3: CASSFRALRAGYTF. The CDR3 nucleotides read TGTGCCAGCAGCTTCCGGGCCCTCCGGGCCGGCTACACCTTC. The variable domain in full, with the rest retrieved from reference TRBV5-4 and TRBJ1-2, is ETGVTQSPTHLIKTRGQQVTLRCSSQSGHNTVSWYQQALGQGPQFIFQYYREEENGRGNFPPRFSGLQFPNYSSELNVNALELDDSALYLCASSFRALRAGYTFGSGTRLTVV.